This T cell receptor (beta chain) was recorded in a study of control samples from healthy donors and cancer patients. Method: immunoSEQ multiplex PCR; TCRdb's copy keeps in-frame clones and lacks some. The sample has 150,000 to 200,000 clones, about 90% seen once. Germline-derived CDR1 and CDR2 are LGHNA and YNFKEQ. V trimming: 1 base; J trimming: 5 bases; junction bases outside the gene matches: 10. The CDR3 is 16 residues long. The sequence was collected from a woman aged 40 to 50 in good health. This chain connects TRBV4-2 to TRBJ2-7; TRBD2 aligns across 8 bases. The sample was blood. CDR3: CASSQGAGELSHEQYF. In DNA, the CDR3 is TGTGCCAGCAGCCAAGGAGCGGGGGAGCTGTCTCACGAGCAGTACTTC.